A selection of T cell receptor beta chains follows, all from one sample in a study of cytomegalovirus exposure and HLA in healthy donors. Profiling relied on immunoSEQ multiplex PCR, and the TCRdb table lists in-frame clones only, not all of them. The sample has roughly 140,000 clones, 85% to 90% seen once. Sequenced input: PBMCs. The receptor source for this set is a young woman in good health and CMV-seropositive. Each CDR3 is given with its conserved first and last residue. The order of the fields is D gene, V gene, J gene, clone size, CDR3 protein, CDR3 DNA. A D gene is named only where the DNA matches it firmly. Rows may omit the clone size; those that give it use once, few, many or a size class.

NA,TRBV30,TRBJ2-7,NA,CAWNKIPGSYEQYF,TGTGCCTGGAATAAAATACCCGGCTCCTACGAGCAGTACTTC
NA,TRBV19,TRBJ2-1,NA,CASTTMGGLASYNEQFF,TGTGCCAGTACCACAATGGGGGGATTAGCCTCCTACAATGAGCAGTTCTTC
TRBD2,TRBV19,TRBJ2-7,NA,CASSRSGSSYEQYF,TGTGCCAGTAGTCGAAGCGGGAGTTCCTACGAGCAGTACTTC
TRBD1,TRBV4-1,TRBJ1-4,NA,CASSQTPAEGAANEKLFF,TGCGCCAGCAGCCAAACTCCTGCCGAGGGGGCGGCTAATGAAAAACTGTTTTTT
NA,TRBV6-4,TRBJ2-1,NA,CASSDSGRSSYNEQFF,TGTGCCAGCAGTGACTCAGGGAGAAGCTCCTACAATGAGCAGTTCTTC
TRBD1,TRBV7-9,TRBJ2-7,once,CASSRSQGVYEQYF,TGTGCCAGCAGCCGGTCACAGGGGGTCTACGAGCAGTACTTC
TRBD2,TRBV7-6,TRBJ2-1,NA,CASSLTSGVDNEQFF,TGTGCCAGCAGCTTAACTAGCGGGGTAGACAATGAGCAGTTCTTC
TRBD1,TRBV28,TRBJ2-7,NA,CASSAPGQGAFNEQYF,TGTGCCAGCAGTGCACCCGGACAGGGGGCGTTTAACGAGCAGTACTTC
TRBD2,TRBV9,TRBJ2-2,NA,CASSVATPTSGKLAGELFF,TGTGCCAGCAGCGTAGCTACTCCGACTAGCGGGAAACTCGCCGGGGAGCTGTTTTTT
NA,TRBV27,TRBJ2-3,NA,CASSYSDSTDTQYF,TGTGCCAGCAGTTACTCTGATAGCACAGATACGCAGTATTTT
NA,TRBV19,TRBJ1-2,NA,CASKDTANYGYTF,TGTGCCAGTAAGGACACCGCTAACTATGGCTACACCTTC
TRBD2,TRBV10-3,TRBJ2-1,NA,CAITGAGGPSHNEQFF,TGTGCCATCACGGGGGCGGGAGGGCCTTCTCACAATGAGCAGTTCTTC
NA,TRBV20-1,TRBJ2-3,NA,CSASGTDTQYF,TGCAGTGCTAGCGGCACAGATACGCAGTATTTT
TRBD2,TRBV28,TRBJ2-4,NA,CASSVTSGNVNIQYF,TGTGCCAGCAGTGTAACTAGCGGGAATGTAAACATTCAGTACTTC
TRBD1,TRBV9,TRBJ1-2,NA,CASSVPGQPNGYTF,TGTGCCAGCAGCGTACCGGGACAGCCTAATGGCTACACCTTC
NA,TRBV30,TRBJ2-5,once,CAWSVPFEGGETQYF,TGTGCCTGGAGTGTGCCCTTTGAGGGTGGTGAGACCCAGTACTTC
NA,TRBV1,TRBJ1-1,NA,CTSSQVIRQGWTEAFF,TGCACCAGCAGCCAAGTGATCAGGCAGGGTTGGACTGAAGCTTTCTTT
TRBD2,TRBV11-3,TRBJ2-5,NA,CASSLWTSAQETQYF,TGTGCCAGCAGCTTATGGACTAGCGCCCAAGAGACCCAGTACTTC
NA,TRBV12-5,TRBJ2-2,NA,CASALISGNTGELFF,TGTGCTAGTGCCCTAATTAGCGGAAACACCGGGGAGCTGTTTTTT
NA,TRBV14,TRBJ2-7,NA,CASSSGYEQYF,TGTGCCAGCAGCAGCGGATACGAGCAGTACTTC
TRBD1,TRBV30,TRBJ2-7,NA,CAWAGTGGYEQYF,TGTGCCTGGGCCGGGACAGGGGGCTACGAGCAGTACTTC
NA,TRBV19,TRBJ2-3,NA,CASSMIAQGIPTDTQYF,TGTGCCAGTAGTATGATTGCGCAGGGAATACCAACAGATACGCAGTATTTT
NA,TRBV5-1,TRBJ2-2,NA,CASRPPGAANTGELFF,TGCGCCAGCAGACCCCCTGGGGCGGCGAACACCGGGGAGCTGTTTTTT
TRBD2,TRBV5-1,TRBJ2-7,once,CASSFVAGAREQYF,TGCGCCAGCAGTTTTGTAGCGGGAGCGCGGGAGCAGTACTTC
TRBD2,TRBV5-1,TRBJ2-5,NA,CASSSPGLPLETQYF,TGCGCCAGCAGCTCCCCGGGACTACCGTTAGAGACCCAGTACTTC
NA,TRBV14,TRBJ2-1,NA,CASSQDIGRYGEQFF,TGTGCCAGCAGCCAGGACATAGGTCGGTATGGTGAGCAGTTCTTC
TRBD1,TRBV2,TRBJ1-1,NA,CASSEGTGRTEAFF,TGTGCCAGCAGTGAAGGGACAGGGCGGACTGAAGCTTTCTTT
NA,TRBV6-5,TRBJ2-2,NA,CASSYRRDLTGELFF,TGTGCCAGCAGTTACCGGCGGGACCTCACCGGGGAGCTGTTTTTT
NA,TRBV4-2,TRBJ2-3,NA,CASSQGRRSTDTQYF,TGTGCCAGCAGCCAAGGGAGGAGATCCACAGATACGCAGTATTTT
NA,TRBV5-6,TRBJ1-4,NA,CASSFTQGEKLFF,TGTGCCAGCAGCTTTACCCAGGGGGAAAAACTGTTTTTT
NA,TRBV18,TRBJ2-3,NA,CASSKGADTQYF,TGTGCCAGCTCAAAGGGGGCAGATACGCAGTATTTT
NA,TRBV4-2,TRBJ2-1,NA,CASSQVTSLNNEQFF,TGTGCCAGCAGCCAAGTCACTAGTCTGAACAATGAGCAGTTCTTC
TRBD1,TRBV30,TRBJ1-2,NA,CACNRGNYGYTF,TGTGCCTGTAACAGGGGGAATTATGGCTACACCTTC
TRBD2,TRBV15,TRBJ2-3,NA,CATSRVTGGPGDTQYF,TGTGCCACCAGCAGAGTCACGGGAGGGCCGGGAGATACGCAGTATTTT
TRBD2,TRBV19,TRBJ2-1,NA,CASSRLAQSSYNEQFF,TGTGCCAGTAGCAGACTAGCCCAGAGCTCCTACAATGAGCAGTTCTTC
TRBD1,TRBV9,TRBJ1-2,NA,CASSVGAGGVGYTF,TGTGCCAGCAGCGTAGGTGCAGGGGGTGTTGGCTACACCTTC
TRBD1,TRBV29-1,TRBJ2-2,NA,CSADRGQSTGELFF,TGCAGCGCCGATAGGGGGCAGAGCACCGGGGAGCTGTTTTTT